These 2 T cell receptor beta chains share one sample of origin, sequenced in a study of low-dose radiotherapy and immunotherapy resistance in tumors (dated 2022 in TCRdb). To make first-strand cDNA, Superscript III was used along with a set of TRAV- and TRBV-specific primers so that both the TCRalpha and TCRbeta chains were covered. TCRs were amplified with Phusion for around 20 PCR cycles using a constant-region primer together with the adapter attached to the V primers. TCRdb reprocessing: public reads trimmed at Q25 with fastp, clones called with MiXCR, in-frame beta chains kept. Every CDR3 protein is listed once, alongside the most common genes and DNA of its rows. For this sample the table gives roughly 16,000 distinct CDR3 sequences, of which approximately 63% were detected only once. Of the sample, under 6.5% falls within the top ten clones. The source is a human donor with advanced metastatic prostate, ovarian, gallbladder or colorectal cancer (not recorded which). This table probably holds off-target reads from a library built for another chain.

V gene TRBV30 combines with J gene TRBJ1-6; D not certain. Germline V gene data show CDR1 as GTSNPN and CDR2 as SVGIG (reference sequence). Trimming stripped 3 bases from V and 12 bases from J, with 9 bases between. This CDR3 contains 11 residues. The CDR3 region has the DNA TGTGCCTGGAGGGGGTCGGGACCCCTCCACTTT. This encodes CAWRGSGPLHF.

V and J are TRBV20-1 and TRBJ2-7; 8 nucleotides agree with TRBD2. J was trimmed by 4 bases and V by 6 bases; bases with no gene match: 11. This CDR3 is 14 amino acids long. The germline V gene encodes CDR1 DFQATT and CDR2 SNEGSKA (reference sequence). The CDR3 nucleotides are TGCAGTGCCGCCCAAAGCGGGAGAGGTTACGAGCAGTACTTC. It codes for CSAAQSGRGYEQYF.